This TCR beta chain was sequenced in a study of T cells in Graves' hyperthyroidism and ophthalmopathy. Study-wide context: Initial diagnosis, before any treatment, was when peripheral blood was collected.

This clonotype came up a few times. J gave up 2 bases and V 6 bases, and 7 bases lay outside the gene matches. The CDR3 consists of 14 residues. TCR beta CDR3 regions were amplified from RNA. TCR CDR3 regions were first amplified by RT-PCR with HTBI primers. MiXCR, run by TCRdb on the multiplex PCR reads, gives a single entry per CDR3 protein. The data hold more than 300,000 distinct CDR3 sequences, with roughly 13% observed a single time. Newly diagnosed hyperthyroidism patients aged 18 to 65 years had disease lasting under 2 months. Those patients with uncontrolled infection, other autoimmune disease, pregnancy or lactation were excluded. On the basis of clinical symptoms, serum thyroxine and TRAb, thyroid ultrasound and orbital computed tomography, diagnoses were made.

The sequenced sample consisted of blood. The receptor was isolated from a woman aged 30 to 39 with Graves' hyperthyroidism. The V gene is TRBV12-3 or TRBV12-4, the J gene TRBJ2-7, with 7 bases identical to TRBD1. This CDR3 reads CASSRRDRPYEQYF. The CDR3 DNA sequence: TGTGCCAGCAGCCGCCGGGACAGACCCTACGAGCAGTACTTC.